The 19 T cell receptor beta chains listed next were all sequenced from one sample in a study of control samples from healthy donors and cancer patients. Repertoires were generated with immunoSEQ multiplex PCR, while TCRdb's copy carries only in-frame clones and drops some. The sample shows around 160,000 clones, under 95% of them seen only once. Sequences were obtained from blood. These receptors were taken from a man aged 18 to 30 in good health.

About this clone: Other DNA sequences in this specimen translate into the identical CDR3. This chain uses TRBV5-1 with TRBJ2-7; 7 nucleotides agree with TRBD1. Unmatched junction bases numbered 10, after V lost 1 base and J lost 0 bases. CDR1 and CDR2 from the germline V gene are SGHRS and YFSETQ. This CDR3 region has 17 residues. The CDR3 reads CASSLYSARGTSYEQYF. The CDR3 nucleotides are TGCGCCAGCAGCTTGTACTCCGCCAGGGGGACCTCCTACGAGCAGTACTTC. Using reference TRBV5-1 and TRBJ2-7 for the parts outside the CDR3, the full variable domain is KAGVTQTPRYLIKTRGQQVTLSCSPISGHRSVSWYQQTPGQGLQFLFEYFSETQRNKGNFPGRFSGRQFSNSRSEMNVSTLELGDSALYLCASSLYSARGTSYEQYFGPGTRLTVT.

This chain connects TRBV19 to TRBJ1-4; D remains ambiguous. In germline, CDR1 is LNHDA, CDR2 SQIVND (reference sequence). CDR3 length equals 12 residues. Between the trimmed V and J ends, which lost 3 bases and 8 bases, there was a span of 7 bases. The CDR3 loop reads CASSMLGEKLFF. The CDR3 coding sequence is TGTGCCAGTAGTATGCTGGGGGAAAAACTGTTTTTT.

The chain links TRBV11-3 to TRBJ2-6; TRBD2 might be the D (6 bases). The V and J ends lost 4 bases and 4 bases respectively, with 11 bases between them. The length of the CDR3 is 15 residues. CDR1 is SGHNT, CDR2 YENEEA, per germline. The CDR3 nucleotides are TGTGCCAGCAGCTCGGGGGTAATAGGGGCCAACGTCCTGACTTTC. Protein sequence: CASSSGVIGANVLTF. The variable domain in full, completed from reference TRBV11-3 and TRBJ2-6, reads EAGVVQSPRYKIIEKKQPVAFWCNPISGHNTLYWYLQNLGQGPELLIRYENEEAVDDSQLPKDRFSAERLKGVDSTLKIQPAELGDSAVYLCASSSGVIGANVLTFGAGSRLTVL.

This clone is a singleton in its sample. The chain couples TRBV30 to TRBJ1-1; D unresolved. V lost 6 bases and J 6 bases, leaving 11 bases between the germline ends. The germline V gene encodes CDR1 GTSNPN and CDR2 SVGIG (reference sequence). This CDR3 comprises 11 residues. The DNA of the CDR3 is TGTGCCTGCAGGACCGGGGCTGAAGCTTTCTTT. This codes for CACRTGAEAFF.

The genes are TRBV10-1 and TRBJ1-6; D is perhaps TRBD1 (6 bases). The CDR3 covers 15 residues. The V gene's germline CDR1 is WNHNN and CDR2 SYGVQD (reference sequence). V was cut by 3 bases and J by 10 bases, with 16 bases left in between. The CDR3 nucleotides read TGCGCCAGCAGTGACGCCGAGCAGGGGAAGTCACCCCTCCACTTT. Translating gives CASSDAEQGKSPLHF.

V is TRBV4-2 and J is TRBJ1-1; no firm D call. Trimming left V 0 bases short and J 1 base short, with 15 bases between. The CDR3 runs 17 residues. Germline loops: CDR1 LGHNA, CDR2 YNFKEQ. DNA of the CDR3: TGTGCCAGCAGCCAAGAGGGTGGAGGAAGATCGAACACTGAAGCTTTCTTT. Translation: CASSQEGGGRSNTEAFF.

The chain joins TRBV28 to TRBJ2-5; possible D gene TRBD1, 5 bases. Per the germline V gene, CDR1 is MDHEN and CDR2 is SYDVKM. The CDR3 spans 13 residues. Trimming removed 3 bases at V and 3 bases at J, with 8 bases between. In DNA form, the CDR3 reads TGTGCCAGCAGTTTGATAGGGGAAGAGACCCAGTACTTC. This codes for CASSLIGEETQYF. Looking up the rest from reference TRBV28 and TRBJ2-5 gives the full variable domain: DVKVTQSSRYLVKRTGEKVFLECVQDMDHENMFWYRQDPGLGLRLIYFSYDVKMKEKGDIPEGYSVSREKKERFSLILESASTNQTSMYLCASSLIGEETQYFGPGTRLLVL.

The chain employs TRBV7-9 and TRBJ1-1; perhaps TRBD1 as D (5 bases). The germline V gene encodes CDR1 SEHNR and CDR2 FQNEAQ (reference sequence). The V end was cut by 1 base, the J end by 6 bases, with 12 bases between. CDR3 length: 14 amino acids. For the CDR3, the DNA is TGTGCCAGCAGCTTAGGTCAAAGGGGCGCTGAAGCTTTCTTT. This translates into CASSLGQRGAEAFF.

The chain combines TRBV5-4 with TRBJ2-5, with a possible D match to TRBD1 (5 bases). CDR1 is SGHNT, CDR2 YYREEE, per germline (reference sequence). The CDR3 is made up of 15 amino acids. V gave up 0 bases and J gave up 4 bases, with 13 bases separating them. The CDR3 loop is CASSLDPDMGETQYF. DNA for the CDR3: TGTGCCAGCAGCTTGGACCCGGACATGGGAGAGACCCAGTACTTC. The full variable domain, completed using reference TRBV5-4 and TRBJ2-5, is ETGVTQSPTHLIKTRGQQVTLRCSSQSGHNTVSWYQQALGQGPQFIFQYYREEENGRGNFPPRFSGLQFPNYSSELNVNALELDDSALYLCASSLDPDMGETQYFGPGTRLLVL.

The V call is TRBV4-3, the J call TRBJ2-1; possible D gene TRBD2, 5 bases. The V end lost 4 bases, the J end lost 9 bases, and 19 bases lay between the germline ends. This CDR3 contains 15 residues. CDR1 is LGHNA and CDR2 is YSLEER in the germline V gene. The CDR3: CASSLTEEGPSEQFF. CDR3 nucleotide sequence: TGCGCCAGCAGCCTTACGGAAGAGGGCCCGAGTGAGCAGTTCTTC.

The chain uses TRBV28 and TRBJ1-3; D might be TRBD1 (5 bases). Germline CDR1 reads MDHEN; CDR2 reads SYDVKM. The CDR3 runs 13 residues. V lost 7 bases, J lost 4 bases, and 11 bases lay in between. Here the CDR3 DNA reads TGTGCCAGCAATTGGGGACCCGGAAACACCATATATTTT. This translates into CASNWGPGNTIYF.

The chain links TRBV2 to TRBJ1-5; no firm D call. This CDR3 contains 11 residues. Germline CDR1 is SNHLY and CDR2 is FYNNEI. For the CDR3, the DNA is TGTGCTCTTTATGTGTGGAAGCCCCAGCATTTT. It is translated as CALYVWKPQHF. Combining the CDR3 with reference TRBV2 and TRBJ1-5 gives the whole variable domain EPEVTQTPSHQVTQMGQEVILRCVPISNHLYFYWYRQILGQKVEFLVSFYNNEISEKSEIFDDQFSVERPDGSNFTLKIRSTKLEDSAMYFCALYVWKPQHFGDGTRLSIL.

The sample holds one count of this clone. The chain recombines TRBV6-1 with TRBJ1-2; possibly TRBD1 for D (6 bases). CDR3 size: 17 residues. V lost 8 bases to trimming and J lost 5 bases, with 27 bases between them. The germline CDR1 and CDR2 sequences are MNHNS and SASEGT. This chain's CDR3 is CASCGGGRSMQGYGYTF. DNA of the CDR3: TGTGCCAGCTGTGGGGGGGGAAGAAGTATGCAGGGGTATGGCTACACCTTC.

CDR3 DNA: TGTGCCAGCAGCTTCGTGGGAGGGCCCGAGCTTCTCGAGCAGTACTTC. This gives the protein CASSFVGGPELLEQYF. The V call is TRBV7-2, the J call TRBJ2-7; 7 bases are a match to TRBD2. The CDR3 consists of 16 residues. From germline, CDR1 is SGHTA and CDR2 FQGNSA. V lost 3 bases, J lost 6 bases, and 14 bases stayed unmatched.

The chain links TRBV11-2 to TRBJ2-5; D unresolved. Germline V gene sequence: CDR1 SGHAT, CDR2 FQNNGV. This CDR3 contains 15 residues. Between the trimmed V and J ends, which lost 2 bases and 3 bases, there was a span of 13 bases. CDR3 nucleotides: TGTGCCAGCAGCTTAAATTGGGCAGCCGAAGAGACCCAGTACTTC. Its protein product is CASSLNWAAEETQYF.

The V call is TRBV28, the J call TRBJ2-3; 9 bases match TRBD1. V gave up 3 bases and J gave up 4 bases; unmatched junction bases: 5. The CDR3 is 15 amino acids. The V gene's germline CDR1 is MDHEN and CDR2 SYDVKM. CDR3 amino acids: CASSLGQGKADTQYF. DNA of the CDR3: TGTGCCAGCAGTTTGGGACAGGGAAAAGCAGATACGCAGTATTTT.

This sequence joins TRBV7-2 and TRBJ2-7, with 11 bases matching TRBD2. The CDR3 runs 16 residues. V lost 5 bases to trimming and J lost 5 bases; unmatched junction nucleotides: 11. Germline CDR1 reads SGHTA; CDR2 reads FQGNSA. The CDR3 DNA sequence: TGTGCCAGCAGCACCCCACTAGCGGGAGATCCTCACGAGCAGTACTTC. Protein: CASSTPLAGDPHEQYF.

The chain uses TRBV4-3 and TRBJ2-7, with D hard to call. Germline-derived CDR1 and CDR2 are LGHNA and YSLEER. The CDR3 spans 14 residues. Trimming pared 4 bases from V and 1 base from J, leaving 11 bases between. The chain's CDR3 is CASSPATGSYEQYF. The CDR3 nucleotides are TGCGCCAGCAGCCCCGCGACCGGGTCCTACGAGCAGTACTTC.

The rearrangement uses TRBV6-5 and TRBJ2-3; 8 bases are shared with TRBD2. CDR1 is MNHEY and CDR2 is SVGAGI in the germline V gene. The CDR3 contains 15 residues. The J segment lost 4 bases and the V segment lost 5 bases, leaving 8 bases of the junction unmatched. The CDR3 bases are TGTGCCAGCAGTCATGGCGGGGGGATCGCAGATACGCAGTATTTT. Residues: CASSHGGGIADTQYF.